This T cell receptor (beta chain) was identified in a study of PD-1 blockade in classical Hodgkin lymphoma. Study in general: Patients were administered nivolumab (3 mg/kg intravenously) every 2 weeks. Whole-study findings and limits: The study found that TCR diversity rose significantly by C4D1 in CD4+ but not CD8+ cells. The study found complete responders had baseline diversity similar to newly diagnosed patients. Healthy donors were reported to have higher baseline TCR diversity than newly diagnosed patients.

Relapse was seen in all patients after autologous stem cell transplantation, and brentuximab vedotin exposure was variable. The data were produced by immunoSEQ multiplex PCR, yet TCRdb's version contains in-frame clones alone and is incomplete. The sample carries about 110,000 clones, 80% to 90% recorded once. As regards this clone: Antigen: not known.

The CDR3 covers 15 residues. Germline CDR1 reads SQVTM; CDR2 reads ANQGSEA. With V trimmed by 6 bases and J by 3 bases, 7 bases remained unmatched. The sequencing used peripheral blood mononuclear cells (PBMCs), collected before the second cycle of nivolumab. This TCR derives from a human donor with classical Hodgkin lymphoma. The rearrangement joins TRBV29-1 to TRBJ2-1; 11 nucleotides align to TRBD2. The CDR3 sequence: CSVSPGLADYNEQFF. The DNA of the CDR3 is TGCAGCGTAAGCCCGGGACTAGCGGACTACAATGAGCAGTTCTTC.